This T cell receptor beta chain appears in the sequencing data of a study of cytomegalovirus exposure and HLA in healthy donors. This clone turned up a few times. Method: immunoSEQ multiplex PCR; TCRdb's copy keeps in-frame clones and lacks some. The sample has 55,000 to 70,000 clones, around 90% seen once. The CDR3 has 14 amino acids. Germline V CDR1 and CDR2: SEHNR, FQNEAQ (reference sequence). Losses at the gene ends were 6 bases for V and 7 bases for J; bases not matched to a gene: 8. The sample comprised PBMCs. The receptor comes from a woman aged 25 to 39 in good health and CMV-seronegative. The chain employs TRBV7-9 and TRBJ2-7; 11 bases map to TRBD2. This chain's CDR3 is CASRGTSGPGEQYF. CDR3 nucleotides: TGTGCCAGCAGAGGGACTAGCGGTCCGGGTGAGCAGTACTTC.